This T cell receptor beta chain came from a study of Graves' ophthalmopathy and Graves' hyperthyroidism. The evidence that diagnosis relied on was clinical symptoms, serum thyroxine, TRAb, thyroid ultrasound and orbital computed tomography. RNA transcripts provided the template for amplifying TCR beta CDR3 regions. Scientists carried out first-round RT-PCR using HTBI primers and then a second-round multiplex PCR. TCRdb passed the multiplex PCR reads through MiXCR, listing each CDR3 protein once. This sample has 400,000 to 450,000 distinct CDR3 sequences; around 21% occur once, and the top ten carry under 3.5%. The TCR sequence derives from a woman in her late teens or twenties with stable Graves' hyperthyroidism. The sequenced material came from peripheral blood.

CDR3 sequence (DNA): TGTGCCAGCAGTTATTTCGTTAACGCTGAAGCTTTCTTT. Its translation: CASSYFVNAEAFF. This chain connects TRBV6-2 or TRBV6-3 to TRBJ1-1; no reliable D call. The CDR3 has 13 residues. V was clipped by 3 bases and J by 6 bases, with 11 bases between them. The germline V gene encodes CDR1 MNHEY and CDR2 SVGEGT.